Listed below are T cell receptor beta chains from one sample, sequenced in a study of cytomegalovirus exposure and HLA in healthy donors. TCRdb's copy holds only in-frame clones and misses some; the assay was immunoSEQ multiplex PCR. The data hold under 200,000 clones, with more than 65% observed a single time. Sequenced sample: PBMCs. The source of these receptors is a woman in her thirties in good health and CMV-seronegative. CDR3s include the opening cysteine and the closing phenylalanine or tryptophan. The order of the fields is J gene, D gene, V gene, clone size, CDR3 protein, CDR3 DNA. The D gene is left open where the match is weak. Size is omitted from some rows. Given values are once, few, many or a class for expanded clones.

J: TRBJ2-5
D: TRBD2
V: TRBV4-2
size: once
CDR3: CASSQGPPSGGAQETQYF
DNA: TGTGCCAGCAGCCAAGGCCCTCCCAGCGGGGGGGCCCAGGAGACCCAGTACTTC

J: TRBJ1-6
D: NA
V: TRBV11-2
size: NA
CDR3: CASSLGTGSSYNSPLHF
DNA: TGTGCCAGCAGCTTAGGAACAGGGAGCTCCTATAATTCACCCCTCCACTTT

J: TRBJ1-5
D: TRBD1
V: TRBV11-2
size: NA
CDR3: CASSLSGQGGNQPQHF
DNA: TGTGCCAGCAGCCTTTCGGGACAGGGGGGCAATCAGCCCCAGCATTTT

J: TRBJ2-5
D: NA
V: TRBV7-3
size: few
CDR3: CASSPQTTGTQYF
DNA: TGTGCCAGCAGCCCGCAGACTACGGGGACCCAGTACTTC

J: TRBJ1-1
D: NA
V: TRBV19
size: NA
CDR3: CATLGGNTEAFF
DNA: TGTGCCACCTTGGGGGGGAACACTGAAGCTTTCTTT

J: TRBJ1-5
D: TRBD1
V: TRBV19
size: NA
CDR3: CASSITGDSNQPQHF
DNA: TGTGCCAGTAGTATAACAGGGGATAGCAATCAGCCCCAGCATTTT

J: TRBJ2-5
D: TRBD2
V: TRBV4-1
size: NA
CDR3: CASSLSRTTGGETQYF
DNA: TGCGCCAGCAGCCTCTCAAGGACGACCGGGGGGGAGACCCAGTACTTC

J: TRBJ1-2
D: NA
V: TRBV2
size: NA
CDR3: CASSRGVLYGYTF
DNA: TGTGCCAGCAGTCGGGGAGTCTTATATGGCTACACCTTC

J: TRBJ2-1
D: TRBD2
V: TRBV9
size: NA
CDR3: CASSVGGMASGSYANEQFF
DNA: TGTGCCAGCAGCGTAGGGGGTATGGCTAGCGGGAGTTATGCGAATGAGCAGTTCTTC

J: TRBJ2-1
D: TRBD2
V: TRBV11-2
size: few
CDR3: CASSSYKGRAYNEQFF
DNA: TGTGCCAGCAGCTCCTATAAAGGGAGGGCCTACAATGAGCAGTTCTTC

J: TRBJ2-5
D: TRBD1
V: TRBV7-2
size: NA
CDR3: CASSSYYLTGETQYF
DNA: TGTGCCAGCAGCTCCTATTACTTGACAGGGGAGACCCAGTACTTC

J: TRBJ2-6
D: NA
V: TRBV7-2
size: few
CDR3: CASSLVGGATGANVLTF
DNA: TGTGCCAGCAGCTTAGTAGGAGGTGCTACTGGGGCCAACGTCCTGACTTTC

J: TRBJ2-6
D: TRBD1
V: TRBV7-2
size: NA
CDR3: CASSLGDRGRGANVLTF
DNA: TGTGCCAGCAGCTTAGGGGACAGGGGGCGCGGGGCCAACGTCCTGACTTTC

J: TRBJ2-6
D: NA
V: TRBV5-4
size: once
CDR3: CASSWELSGANVLTF
DNA: TGTGCCAGCAGTTGGGAGCTCTCCGGGGCCAACGTCCTGACTTTC

J: TRBJ2-7
D: NA
V: TRBV15
size: few
CDR3: CATSRDRLAGEQYF
DNA: TGTGCCACCAGCAGAGATAGGCTAGCTGGCGAGCAGTACTTC

J: TRBJ2-1
D: NA
V: TRBV7-2
size: NA
CDR3: CASSLESGATYNEQFF
DNA: TGTGCCAGCAGCTTAGAGTCCGGAGCTACCTACAATGAGCAGTTCTTC

J: TRBJ2-1
D: TRBD1
V: TRBV6-5
size: NA
CDR3: CASSSGLTGSYNEQFF
DNA: TGTGCCAGCAGTTCCGGGTTGACAGGGTCCTACAATGAGCAGTTCTTC

J: TRBJ2-3
D: NA
V: TRBV7-9
size: NA
CDR3: CASSLPADTQYF
DNA: TGTGCCAGCAGCTTACCGGCAGATACGCAGTATTTT

J: TRBJ2-1
D: TRBD1
V: TRBV5-1
size: NA
CDR3: CASSRDSSREQFF
DNA: TGCGCCAGCAGCCGGGACAGTAGCCGTGAGCAGTTCTTC

J: TRBJ2-7
D: TRBD2
V: TRBV5-4
size: NA
CDR3: CASSLLLAGGYYEQYF
DNA: TGTGCCAGCAGCTTGTTGCTAGCGGGAGGGTACTACGAGCAGTACTTC

J: TRBJ2-1
D: NA
V: TRBV25-1
size: NA
CDR3: CASSETHSGGDEQFF
DNA: TGTGCCAGCAGTGAAACCCATAGCGGAGGCGATGAGCAGTTCTTC

J: TRBJ2-3
D: NA
V: TRBV29-1
size: NA
CDR3: CSVDLALTDTQYF
DNA: TGCAGCGTTGATTTGGCCCTCACAGATACGCAGTATTTT

J: TRBJ2-7
D: TRBD2
V: TRBV29-1
size: few
CDR3: CSVGGGPLAGVTEQYF
DNA: TGCAGCGTCGGAGGGGGGCCCCTAGCGGGAGTCACCGAGCAGTACTTC

J: TRBJ1-5
D: NA
V: TRBV15
size: NA
CDR3: CATGYRGNQPQHF
DNA: TGTGCCACCGGGTACAGGGGCAATCAGCCCCAGCATTTT

J: TRBJ2-1
D: TRBD2
V: TRBV10-2
size: NA
CDR3: CASSVVVAGGLALLEQFF
DNA: TGCGCCAGCAGTGTGGTAGTAGCGGGAGGGCTTGCCCTGCTTGAGCAGTTCTTC

J: TRBJ2-7
D: NA
V: TRBV27
size: NA
CDR3: CASSERTLSSYEQYF
DNA: TGTGCCAGCAGTGAACGGACACTAAGCTCCTACGAGCAGTACTTC

J: TRBJ1-2
D: NA
V: TRBV15
size: NA
CDR3: CATSRDLSQGLGYTF
DNA: TGTGCCACCAGCAGAGACTTATCGCAGGGATTGGGATACACCTTC

J: TRBJ2-1
D: NA
V: TRBV9
size: few
CDR3: CASSVYLQSSYNEQFF
DNA: TGTGCCAGCAGCGTATATTTGCAGTCCTCCTACAATGAGCAGTTCTTC

J: TRBJ2-4
D: NA
V: TRBV4-2
size: NA
CDR3: CASSHGGAKNIQYF
DNA: TGTGCCAGCAGCCACGGAGGTGCCAAAAACATTCAGTACTTC

J: TRBJ2-5
D: TRBD1
V: TRBV2
size: once
CDR3: CASTGTVQETQYF
DNA: TGTGCCAGCACCGGGACAGTCCAAGAGACCCAGTACTTC

J: TRBJ1-5
D: NA
V: TRBV5-6
size: NA
CDR3: CASSFYSINQPQHF
DNA: TGTGCCAGCAGCTTTTACAGTATCAATCAGCCCCAGCATTTT

J: TRBJ2-6
D: NA
V: TRBV5-1
size: NA
CDR3: CASSLIAGLTGGANVLTF
DNA: TGCGCCAGCAGCCTGATTGCGGGCCTCACAGGGGGGGCCAACGTCCTGACTTTC

J: TRBJ1-3
D: NA
V: TRBV7-2
size: NA
CDR3: CASSPQSVSGNTIYF
DNA: TGTGCCAGCAGCCCACAGTCCGTCTCTGGAAACACCATATATTTT

J: TRBJ1-2
D: NA
V: TRBV11-2
size: NA
CDR3: CASSSKGVGYGYTF
DNA: TGTGCCAGCAGCTCGAAGGGGGTCGGGTATGGCTACACCTTC

J: TRBJ2-1
D: TRBD2
V: TRBV18
size: NA
CDR3: CASSHDRLAAYNEQFF
DNA: TGTGCCAGCTCCCACGACCGGCTAGCGGCGTACAATGAGCAGTTCTTC

J: TRBJ2-3
D: TRBD1
V: TRBV29-1
size: NA
CDR3: CSVDLGGRTDTQYF
DNA: TGCAGCGTTGACCTAGGGGGCCGCACAGATACGCAGTATTTT

J: TRBJ1-1
D: TRBD1
V: TRBV7-2
size: few
CDR3: CASSPGTGGRGTEAFF
DNA: TGTGCCAGCAGCCCCGGGACAGGGGGCCGTGGCACTGAAGCTTTCTTT

J: TRBJ2-7
D: TRBD2
V: TRBV9
size: few
CDR3: CASSPAGGGLSSYEQYF
DNA: TGTGCCAGCAGCCCAGCGGGAGGCGGCTTATCCTCCTACGAGCAGTACTTC

J: TRBJ2-6
D: NA
V: TRBV27
size: NA
CDR3: CAREIRTVSGANVLTF
DNA: TGTGCCAGGGAGATAAGGACAGTCTCTGGGGCCAACGTCCTGACTTTC

J: TRBJ2-7
D: NA
V: TRBV2
size: NA
CDR3: CASSDSLGYEQYF
DNA: TGTGCCAGCAGTGACAGCCTAGGCTACGAGCAGTACTTC

J: TRBJ2-5
D: TRBD2
V: TRBV18
size: NA
CDR3: CASSPPPAGGETQYF
DNA: TGTGCCAGCTCACCCCCTCCGGCGGGAGGGGAGACCCAGTACTTC